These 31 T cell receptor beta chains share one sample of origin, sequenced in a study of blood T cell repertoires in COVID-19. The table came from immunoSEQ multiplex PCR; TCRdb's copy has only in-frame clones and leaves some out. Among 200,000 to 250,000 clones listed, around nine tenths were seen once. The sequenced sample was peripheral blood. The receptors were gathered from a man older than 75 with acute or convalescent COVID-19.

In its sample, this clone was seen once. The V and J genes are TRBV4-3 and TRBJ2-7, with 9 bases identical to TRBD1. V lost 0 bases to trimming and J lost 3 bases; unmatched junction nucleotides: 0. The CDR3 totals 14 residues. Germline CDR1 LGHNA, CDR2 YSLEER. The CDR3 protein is CASSQETGGYEQYF. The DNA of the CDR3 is TGCGCCAGCAGCCAAGAGACAGGGGGCTACGAGCAGTACTTC.

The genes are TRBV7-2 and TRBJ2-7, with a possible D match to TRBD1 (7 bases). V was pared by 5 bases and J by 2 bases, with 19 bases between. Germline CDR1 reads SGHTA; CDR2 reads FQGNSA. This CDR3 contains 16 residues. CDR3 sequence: CASSLANQGGTYEQYF. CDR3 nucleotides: TGTGCCAGCAGCCTCGCCAACCAGGGGGGAACCTACGAGCAGTACTTC.

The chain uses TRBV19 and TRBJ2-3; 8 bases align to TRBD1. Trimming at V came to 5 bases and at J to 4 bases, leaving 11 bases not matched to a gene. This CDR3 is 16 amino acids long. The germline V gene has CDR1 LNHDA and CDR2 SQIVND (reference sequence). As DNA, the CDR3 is TGTGCCAGTAGTGCGTCCCGGGACAGGAATGCAGATACGCAGTATTTT. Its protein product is CASSASRDRNADTQYF.

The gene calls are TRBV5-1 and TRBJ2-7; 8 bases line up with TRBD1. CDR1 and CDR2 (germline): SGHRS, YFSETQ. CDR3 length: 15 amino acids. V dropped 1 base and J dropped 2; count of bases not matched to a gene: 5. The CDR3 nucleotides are TGCGCCAGCAGCTTGCTGGGACAGGCTCCCTACGAGCAGTACTTC. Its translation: CASSLLGQAPYEQYF.

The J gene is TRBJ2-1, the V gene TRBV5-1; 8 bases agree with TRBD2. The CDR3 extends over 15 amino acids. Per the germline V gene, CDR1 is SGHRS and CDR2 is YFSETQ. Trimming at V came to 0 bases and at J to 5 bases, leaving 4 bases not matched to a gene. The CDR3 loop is CASSLVAGKNNEQFF. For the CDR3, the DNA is TGCGCCAGCAGCTTGGTAGCGGGGAAGAACAATGAGCAGTTCTTC.

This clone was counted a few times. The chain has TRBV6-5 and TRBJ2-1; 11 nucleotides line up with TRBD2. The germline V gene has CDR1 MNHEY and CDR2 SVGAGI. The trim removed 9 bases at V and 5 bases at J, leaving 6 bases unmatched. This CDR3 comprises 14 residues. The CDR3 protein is CASLAGGGHNEQFF. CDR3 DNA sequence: TGTGCCAGTCTAGCGGGAGGAGGACACAATGAGCAGTTCTTC.

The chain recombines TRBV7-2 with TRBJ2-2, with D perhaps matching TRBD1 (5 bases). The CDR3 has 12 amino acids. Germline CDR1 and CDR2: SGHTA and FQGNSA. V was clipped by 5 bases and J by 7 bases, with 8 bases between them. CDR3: CASSQGVGELFF. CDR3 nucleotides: TGTGCCAGCAGCCAAGGGGTCGGGGAGCTGTTTTTT.

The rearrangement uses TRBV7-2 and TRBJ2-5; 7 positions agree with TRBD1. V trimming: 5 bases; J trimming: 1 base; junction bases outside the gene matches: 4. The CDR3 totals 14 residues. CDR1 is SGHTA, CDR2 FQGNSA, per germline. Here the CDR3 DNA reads TGTGCCAGCAGCCAAGACAGGGTCCAAGAGACCCAGTACTTC. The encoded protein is CASSQDRVQETQYF.

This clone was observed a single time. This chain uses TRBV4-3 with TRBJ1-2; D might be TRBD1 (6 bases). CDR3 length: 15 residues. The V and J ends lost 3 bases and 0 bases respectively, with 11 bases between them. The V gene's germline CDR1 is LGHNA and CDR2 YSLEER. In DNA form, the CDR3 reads TGCGCCAGCAGCCATGAGGGGGATCCTAACTATGGCTACACCTTC. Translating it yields CASSHEGDPNYGYTF.

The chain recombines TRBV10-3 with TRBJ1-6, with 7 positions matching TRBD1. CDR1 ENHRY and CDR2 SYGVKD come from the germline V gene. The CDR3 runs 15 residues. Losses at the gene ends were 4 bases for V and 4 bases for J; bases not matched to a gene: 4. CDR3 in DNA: TGTGCCATCAGTGCCGGGGACAGTTATAATTCACCCCTCCACTTT. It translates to CAISAGDSYNSPLHF.

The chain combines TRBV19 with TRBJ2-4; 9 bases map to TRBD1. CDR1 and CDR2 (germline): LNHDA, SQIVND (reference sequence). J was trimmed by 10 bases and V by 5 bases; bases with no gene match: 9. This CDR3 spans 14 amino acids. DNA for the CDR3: TGTGCCAGTAGTTTACAGGGGGCGCCCCATATTCAGTACTTC. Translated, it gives CASSLQGAPHIQYF.

The CDR3 here is CASTSGRRNTEAFF. DNA for the CDR3: TGTGCCAGCACCTCGGGGAGGAGGAACACTGAAGCTTTCTTT. The chain has TRBV5-4 and TRBJ1-1; D call uncertain. The CDR3 consists of 14 residues. V was shortened by 6 bases and J by 1 base, with 13 bases between the two germline ends. The germline gives CDR1 SGHNT, CDR2 YYREEE (reference sequence).

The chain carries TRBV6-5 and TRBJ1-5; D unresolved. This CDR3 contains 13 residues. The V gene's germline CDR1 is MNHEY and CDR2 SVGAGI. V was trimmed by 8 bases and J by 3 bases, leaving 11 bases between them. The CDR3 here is CASRRVNNQPQHF. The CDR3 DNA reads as TGTGCCAGCCGCCGGGTCAACAATCAGCCCCAGCATTTT.

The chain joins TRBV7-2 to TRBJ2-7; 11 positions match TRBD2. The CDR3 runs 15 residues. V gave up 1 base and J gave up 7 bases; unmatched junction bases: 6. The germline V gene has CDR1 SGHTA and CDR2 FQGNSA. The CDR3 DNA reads TGTGCCAGCAGCTTAGGGGCTAGCGGGGGGAGAGAGCAGTACTTC. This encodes CASSLGASGGREQYF.

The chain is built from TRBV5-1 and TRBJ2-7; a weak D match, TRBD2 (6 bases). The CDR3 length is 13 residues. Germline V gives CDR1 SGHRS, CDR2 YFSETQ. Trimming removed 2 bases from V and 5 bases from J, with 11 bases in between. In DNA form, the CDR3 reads TGCGCCAGCAGCTTCGGGGGTGGGAACGAGCAGTACTTC. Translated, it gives CASSFGGGNEQYF.

The CDR3: CASSPSRTSGSNEQFF. The CDR3 coding sequence is TGTGCCAGTAGTCCCTCCCGGACTAGCGGGAGTAATGAGCAGTTCTTC. This rearrangement joins TRBV19 to TRBJ2-1, with 13 bases matching TRBD2. Trimming cost V 5 bases and J 7 bases; bases outside gene matches: 8. Germline V gene data show CDR1 as LNHDA and CDR2 as SQIVND (reference sequence). The CDR3 sequence is 16 residues long.

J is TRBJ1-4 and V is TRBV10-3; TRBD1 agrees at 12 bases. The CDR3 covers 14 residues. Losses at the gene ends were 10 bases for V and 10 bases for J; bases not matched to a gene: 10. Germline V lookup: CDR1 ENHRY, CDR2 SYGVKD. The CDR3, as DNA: TGTGCCACATACCCCGGGACAGGGGGCGGAAAACTGTTTTTT. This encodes CATYPGTGGGKLFF.

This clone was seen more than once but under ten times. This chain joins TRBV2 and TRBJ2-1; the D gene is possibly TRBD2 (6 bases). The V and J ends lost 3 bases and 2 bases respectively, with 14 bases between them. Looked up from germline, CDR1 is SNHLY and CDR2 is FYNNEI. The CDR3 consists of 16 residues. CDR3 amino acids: CASSEVPGGAYNEQFF. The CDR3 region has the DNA TGTGCCAGCAGTGAGGTCCCTGGCGGGGCCTACAATGAGCAGTTCTTC.

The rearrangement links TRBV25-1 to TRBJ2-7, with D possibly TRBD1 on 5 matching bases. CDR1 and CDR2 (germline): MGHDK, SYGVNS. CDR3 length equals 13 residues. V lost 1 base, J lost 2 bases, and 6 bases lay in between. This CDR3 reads CASSEWTTYEQYF. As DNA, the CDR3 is TGTGCCAGCAGTGAATGGACAACCTACGAGCAGTACTTC.

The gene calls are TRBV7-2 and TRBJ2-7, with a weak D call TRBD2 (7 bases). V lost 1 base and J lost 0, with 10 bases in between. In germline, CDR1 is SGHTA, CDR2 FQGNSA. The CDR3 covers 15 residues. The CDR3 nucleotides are TGTGCCAGCAGCTTAGGGGGGGGCCTCTCCTACGAGCAGTACTTC. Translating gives CASSLGGGLSYEQYF.

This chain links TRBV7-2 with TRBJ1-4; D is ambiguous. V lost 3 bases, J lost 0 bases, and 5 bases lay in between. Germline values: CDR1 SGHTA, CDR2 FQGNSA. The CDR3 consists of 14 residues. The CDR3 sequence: CASSFQATNEKLFF. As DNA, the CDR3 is TGTGCCAGCAGCTTCCAGGCAACTAATGAAAAACTGTTTTTT.

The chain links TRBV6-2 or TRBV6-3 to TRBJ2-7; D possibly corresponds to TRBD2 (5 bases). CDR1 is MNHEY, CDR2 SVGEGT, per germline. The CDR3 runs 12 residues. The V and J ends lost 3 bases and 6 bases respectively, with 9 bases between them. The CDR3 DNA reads TGTGCCAGCAGTTATCGGGGTGCCGAGCAGTACTTC. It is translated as CASSYRGAEQYF.

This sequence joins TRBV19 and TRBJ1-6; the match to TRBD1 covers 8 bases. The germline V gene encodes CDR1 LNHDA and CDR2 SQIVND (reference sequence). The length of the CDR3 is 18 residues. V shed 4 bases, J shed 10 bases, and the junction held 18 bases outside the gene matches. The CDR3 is CASSNPRTGSGGKSPLHF. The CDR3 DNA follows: TGTGCCAGTAGTAACCCACGGACAGGGAGTGGTGGAAAGTCACCCCTCCACTTT.

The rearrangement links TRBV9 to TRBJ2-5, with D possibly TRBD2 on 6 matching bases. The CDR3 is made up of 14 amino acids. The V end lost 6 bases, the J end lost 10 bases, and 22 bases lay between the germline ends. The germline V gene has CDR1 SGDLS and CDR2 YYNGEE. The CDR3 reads CASNPSGEARGQYF. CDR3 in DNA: TGTGCCAGCAATCCCTCGGGGGAGGCCCGAGGCCAGTACTTC.

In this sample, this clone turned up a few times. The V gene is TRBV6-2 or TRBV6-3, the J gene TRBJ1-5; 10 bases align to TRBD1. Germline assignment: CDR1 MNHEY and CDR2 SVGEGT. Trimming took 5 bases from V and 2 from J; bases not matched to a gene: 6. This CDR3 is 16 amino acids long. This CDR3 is CASSPGTGEGNQPQHF. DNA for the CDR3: TGTGCCAGCAGTCCCGGGACAGGGGAAGGCAATCAGCCCCAGCATTTT.

The CDR3 DNA follows: TGTGCCAGCAGCCCCCGTCAGGGCGGGGAAGATACGCAGTATTTT. Translated: CASSPRQGGEDTQYF. The rearrangement joins TRBV9 to TRBJ2-3, with a weak D call TRBD2 (6 bases). There are 15 residues in the CDR3. The germline V and J ends were trimmed by 4 bases and 5 bases, with 17 bases remaining between them. The germline CDR1 and CDR2 sequences are SGDLS and YYNGEE.

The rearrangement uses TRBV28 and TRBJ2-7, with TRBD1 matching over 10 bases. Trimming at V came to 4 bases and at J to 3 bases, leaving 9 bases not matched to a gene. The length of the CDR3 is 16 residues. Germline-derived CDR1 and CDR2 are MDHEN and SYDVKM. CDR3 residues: CASSSPHGTGDYEQYF. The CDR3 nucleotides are TGTGCCAGCAGTTCCCCCCATGGGACAGGGGACTACGAGCAGTACTTC.

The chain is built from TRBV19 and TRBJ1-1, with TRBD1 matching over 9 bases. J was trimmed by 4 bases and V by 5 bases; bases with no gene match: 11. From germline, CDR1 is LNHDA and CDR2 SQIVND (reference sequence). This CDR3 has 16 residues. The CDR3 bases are TGTGCCAGTAGTGCGCGACGGACAGGGGCGACCACTGAAGCTTTCTTT. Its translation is CASSARRTGATTEAFF.

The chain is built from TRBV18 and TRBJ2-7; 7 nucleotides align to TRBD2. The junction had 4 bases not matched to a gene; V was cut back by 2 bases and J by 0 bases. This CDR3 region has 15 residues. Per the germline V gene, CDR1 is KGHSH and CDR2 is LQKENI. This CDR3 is CASSPKGGNSYEQYF. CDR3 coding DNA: TGTGCCAGCTCACCAAAGGGAGGGAACTCCTACGAGCAGTACTTC. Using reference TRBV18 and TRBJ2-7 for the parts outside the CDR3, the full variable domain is NAGVMQNPRHLVRRRGQEARLRCSPMKGHSHVYWYRQLPEEGLKFMVYLQKENIIDESGMPKERFSAEFPKEGPSILRIQQVVRGDSAAYFCASSPKGGNSYEQYFGPGTRLTVT.

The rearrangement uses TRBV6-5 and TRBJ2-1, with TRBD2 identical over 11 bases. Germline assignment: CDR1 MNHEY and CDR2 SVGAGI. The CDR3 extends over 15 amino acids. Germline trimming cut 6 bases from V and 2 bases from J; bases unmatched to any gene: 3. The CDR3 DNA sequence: TGTGCCAGCAGGCTAGCGGGGGGAACCTACAATGAGCAGTTCTTC. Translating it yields CASRLAGGTYNEQFF.

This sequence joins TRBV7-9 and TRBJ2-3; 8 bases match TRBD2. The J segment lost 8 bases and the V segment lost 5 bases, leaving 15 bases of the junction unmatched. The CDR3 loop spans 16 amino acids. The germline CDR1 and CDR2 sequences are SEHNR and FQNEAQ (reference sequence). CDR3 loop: CASSPPGLVPSLTQYF. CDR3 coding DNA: TGTGCCAGCAGCCCACCGGGACTAGTCCCATCTCTTACGCAGTATTTT. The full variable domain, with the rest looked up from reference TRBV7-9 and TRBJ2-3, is DTGVSQNPRHKITKRGQNVTFRCDPISEHNRLYWYRQTLGQGPEFLTYFQNEAQLEKSRLLSDRFSAERPKGSFSTLEIQRTEQGDSAMYLCASSPPGLVPSLTQYFGPGTRLTVL.